The TCR beta chain under discussion was sequenced for a study of a mutant IDH1 vaccine in newly diagnosed glioma. For the study at large: First vaccine doses came 4-6 weeks after radiotherapy alone, or with temozolomide cycles. Patients under treatment included about 62% males and roughly 40% females and had a mean age of around 43 years.

Comments on this clone: As yet, its antigen is unknown.

From germline, CDR1 is MDHEN and CDR2 SYDVKM. CDR3 length: 15 amino acids. V gave up 8 bases and J gave up 4 bases, with 20 bases separating them. Time point meaning: week 35, safety follow-up. The content of each vaccine dose was 300 ug of mutant IDH1 20-mer peptide, and topical imiquimod accompanied it. This table comes from immunoSEQ multiplex PCR, and its TCRdb copy is limited to in-frame clones, with some not included. The profile covers over 40,000 clones, with 81% appearing a single time and 4.5% to 6% taken by the ten largest. This material consisted of PBMCs, taken from a glioma patient whose treatment included an IDH1 peptide vaccine. The chain joins TRBV28 to TRBJ1-1, with D possibly being TRBD1 (6 bases). The source of this sequence is a middle-aged woman with glioma. Some clones in this sample may be carry-over from other donors' samples. CDR3 nucleotides: TGTGCCAGCTCTCTTAGCAGGGGTGCGACCACTGAAGCTTTCTTT. It encodes CASSLSRGATTEAFF.